This T cell receptor (beta chain) derives from a study of CXCR3-negative and CXCR3-positive naive CD8 T cells. Regarding the study as a whole: Naive cells with CXCR3 showed TRB CDR3s that were more hydrophobic than those in CXCR3-negative naive cells.

Through 5' RACE with UMI labels, the TRB cDNA libraries were prepared. TCRdb re-analyzed the 5' RACE reads; it lists each CDR3 protein once, without DNA. This sample lists about 130,000 distinct CDR3 sequences; its ten largest clones have about 0.54%. A word on this clonotype: Antigen specificity is unknown.

Naive cells were sorted as CD45RO-, CCR7+, CD27+ and CD95-. Germline-derived CDR1 and CDR2 are MNHEY and SVGAGI. This CDR3 region has 12 residues. The clonotype originates from a human donor in good health. Some clones in this sample may be carry-over from other donors' samples. The chain recombines TRBV6-5 with TRBJ2-2. Specimen: naive CXCR3+ CD8+ T cells from blood. Subset of the sample: CD45RO-CCR7+CD27+CD95- naive CD8+ T cells expressing CXCR3 (TNR3+). The CDR3 here is CASSYSAGELFF.